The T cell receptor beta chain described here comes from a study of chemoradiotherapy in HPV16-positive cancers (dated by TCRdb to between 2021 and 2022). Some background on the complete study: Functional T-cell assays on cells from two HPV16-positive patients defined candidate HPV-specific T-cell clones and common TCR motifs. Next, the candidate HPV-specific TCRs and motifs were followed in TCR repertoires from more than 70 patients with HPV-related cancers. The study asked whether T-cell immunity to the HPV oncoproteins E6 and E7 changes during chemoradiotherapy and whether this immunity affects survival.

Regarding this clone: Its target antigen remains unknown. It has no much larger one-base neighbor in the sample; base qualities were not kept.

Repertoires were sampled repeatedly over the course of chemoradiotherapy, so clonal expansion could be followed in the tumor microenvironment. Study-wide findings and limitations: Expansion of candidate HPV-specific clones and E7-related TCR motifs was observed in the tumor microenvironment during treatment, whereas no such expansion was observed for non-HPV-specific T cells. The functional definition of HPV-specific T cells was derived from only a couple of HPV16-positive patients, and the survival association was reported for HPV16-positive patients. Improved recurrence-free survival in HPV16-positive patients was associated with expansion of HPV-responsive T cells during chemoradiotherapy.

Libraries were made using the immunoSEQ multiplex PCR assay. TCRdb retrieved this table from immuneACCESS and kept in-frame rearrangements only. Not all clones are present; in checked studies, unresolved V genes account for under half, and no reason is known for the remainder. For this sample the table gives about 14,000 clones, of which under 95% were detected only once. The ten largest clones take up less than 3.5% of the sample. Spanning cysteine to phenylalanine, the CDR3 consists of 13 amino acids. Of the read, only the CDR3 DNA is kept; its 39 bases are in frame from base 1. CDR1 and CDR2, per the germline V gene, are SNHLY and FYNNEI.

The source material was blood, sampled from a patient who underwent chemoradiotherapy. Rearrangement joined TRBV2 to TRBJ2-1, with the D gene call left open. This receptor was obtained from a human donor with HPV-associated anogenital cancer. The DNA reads TGTGCGACGGGTCCCCAGGCCTACAATGAGCAGTTCTTC. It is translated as CATGPQAYNEQFF. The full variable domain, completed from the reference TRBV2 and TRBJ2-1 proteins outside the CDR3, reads EPEVTQTPSHQVTQMGQEVILRCVPISNHLYFYWYRQILGQKVEFLVSFYNNEISEKSEIFDDQFSVERPDGSNFTLKIRSTKLEDSAMYFCATGPQAYNEQFFGPGTRLTVL.